This TCR beta chain came from a study of blood T cell repertoires in COVID-19. Turning to the study itself: Collection of acute and convalescent COVID-19 samples took place in the United States, Italy and Spain. Sources were T cells, B-cell-depleted T cells, or PBMCs; the material itself was cDNA or gDNA.

In germline, CDR1 is SNHLY, CDR2 FYNNEI. V was clipped by 5 bases and J by 2 bases, with 10 bases between them. This CDR3 is 14 amino acids long. Original methodology: For nucleated cells, counts were estimated from reference gene primer amplification. The data were produced by immunoSEQ multiplex PCR, yet TCRdb's version contains in-frame clones alone and is incomplete. That table furnishes V, J and clone size, whereas the DNA furnished D and trimming. The sample has some 170,000 clones, about 79% seen once. What the recovered Cohort 3 donors had was two negative PCRs, clearance, or symptom resolution.

Sequenced: PBMCs or T cells enriched from blood (not recorded which). The chain employs TRBV2 and TRBJ1-3; D might be TRBD1 (5 bases). The sequence came from a man in his fifties or sixties who had recovered from COVID-19. DNA of the CDR3: TGTGCCAGCAGTCCAGGGCTTGCTGGAAACACCATATATTTT. Translation gives CASSPGLAGNTIYF.